Within the sample, the clone carrying this T cell receptor beta chain is large. Antigen unknown. These data come from a study of T cell clones after liver transplantation. TCRbeta sequences of proliferating CFSE-low MLR cells were labeled alloreactive. Notes on the study in general: In two subjects, few donor cells limited the measurable donor-reactive repertoire.

Data came from immunoSEQ multiplex PCR; TCRdb stores just in-frame clones and leaves some out. There are over 2,000 clones in the sample; 20% to 25% occur only once, and around 15% lies in the top ten. Sequenced material: CD8+ T cells from cultured PBMCs. The sequence derives from a human patient who received a liver transplant. Part of the T cell pool may stem from the graft donor.

The CDR3 is CASSEGWAGELFF. In nucleotides, the CDR3 is TGTGCCAGCAGTGAGGGGTGGGCCGGGGAGCTGTTTTTT. The chain links TRBV9 to TRBJ2-2, with D possibly called TRBD1 or TRBD2 (5 bases each). V was clipped by 5 bases and J by 6 bases, with 11 bases between them. Germline CDR1 and CDR2: SGDLS and YYNGEE. The CDR3 runs to 13 residues.